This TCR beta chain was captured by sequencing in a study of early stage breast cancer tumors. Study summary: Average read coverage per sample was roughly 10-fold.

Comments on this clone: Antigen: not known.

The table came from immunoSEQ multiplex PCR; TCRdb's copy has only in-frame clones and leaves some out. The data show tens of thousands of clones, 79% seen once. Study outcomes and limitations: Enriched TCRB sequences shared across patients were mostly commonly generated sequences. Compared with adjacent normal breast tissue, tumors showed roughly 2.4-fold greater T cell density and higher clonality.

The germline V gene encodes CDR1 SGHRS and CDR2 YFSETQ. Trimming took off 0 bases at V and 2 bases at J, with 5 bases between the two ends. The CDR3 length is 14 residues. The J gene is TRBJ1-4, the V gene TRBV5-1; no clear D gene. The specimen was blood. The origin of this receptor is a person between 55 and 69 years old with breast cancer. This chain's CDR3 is CASSLDSTNEKLFF. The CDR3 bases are TGCGCCAGCAGCTTGGACAGCACTAATGAAAAACTGTTTTTT.